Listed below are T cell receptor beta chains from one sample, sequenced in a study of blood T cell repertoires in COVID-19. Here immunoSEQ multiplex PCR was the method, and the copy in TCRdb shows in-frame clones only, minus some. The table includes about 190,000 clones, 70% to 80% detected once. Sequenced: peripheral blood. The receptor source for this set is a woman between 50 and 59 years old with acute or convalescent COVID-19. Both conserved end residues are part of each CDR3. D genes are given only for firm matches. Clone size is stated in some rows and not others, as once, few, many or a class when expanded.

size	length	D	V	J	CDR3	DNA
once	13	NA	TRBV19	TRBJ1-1	CASSGGLNTEAFF	TGTGCCAGTAGTGGGGGACTCAACACTGAAGCTTTCTTT
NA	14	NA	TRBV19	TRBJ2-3	CASSIGLVTDTQYF	TGTGCCAGTAGTATAGGACTAGTCACAGATACGCAGTATTTT
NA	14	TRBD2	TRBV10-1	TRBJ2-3	CASSASGRTDTQYF	TGCGCCAGCAGCGCTAGCGGGAGAACAGATACGCAGTATTTT
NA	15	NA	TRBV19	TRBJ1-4	CASSILTGFNEKLFF	TGTGCCAGTAGTATCTTAACAGGGTTTAATGAAAAACTGTTTTTT
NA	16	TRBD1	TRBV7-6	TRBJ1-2	CASSPLRIQGSNGYTF	TGTGCCAGCAGCCCGCTCCGGATACAGGGGTCGAATGGCTACACCTTC
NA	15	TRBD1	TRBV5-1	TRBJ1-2	CASSLAGGGNYGYTF	TGCGCCAGCAGCTTAGCAGGGGGCGGTAACTATGGCTACACCTTC
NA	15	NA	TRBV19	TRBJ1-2	CASSIVGGASYGYTF	TGTGCCAGTAGTATAGTCGGAGGGGCCTCCTATGGCTACACCTTC
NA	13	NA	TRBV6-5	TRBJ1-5	CATLREGNQPQHF	TGTGCCACCCTGAGGGAGGGCAATCAGCCCCAGCATTTT
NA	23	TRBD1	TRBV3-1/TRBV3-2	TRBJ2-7	CASSSGRGQGSRGGSERLREQYF	TGTGCCAGCAGCTCTGGGAGGGGACAGGGGTCAAGAGGCGGGAGTGAAAGGCTGCGGGAGCAGTACTTC
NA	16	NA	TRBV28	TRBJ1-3	CASSLWESPQGNTIYF	TGTGCCAGCAGTTTATGGGAGTCGCCGCAAGGAAACACCATATATTTT
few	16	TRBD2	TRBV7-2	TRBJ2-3	CASSLDIPSGGDTQYF	TGTGCCAGCAGCTTAGACATACCTAGCGGGGGTGATACGCAGTATTTT
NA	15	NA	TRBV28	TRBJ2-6	CASISGGTGANVLTF	TGTGCCAGCATTTCAGGTGGCACTGGGGCCAACGTCCTGACTTTC
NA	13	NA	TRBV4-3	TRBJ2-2	CASSPQYTGELFF	TGCGCCAGCAGCCCCCAATACACCGGGGAGCTGTTTTTT
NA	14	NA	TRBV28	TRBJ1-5	CASIMTGPSRTQHF	TGTGCCAGCATCATGACAGGTCCGAGCCGGACCCAGCATTTT
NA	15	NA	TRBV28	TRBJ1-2	CASNTRGAGDYGYTF	TGTGCCAGCAACACACGGGGGGCCGGTGACTATGGCTACACCTTC
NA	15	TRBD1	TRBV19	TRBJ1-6	CASSLSDRNNSPLHF	TGTGCCAGTAGCCTATCGGACAGGAATAATTCACCCCTCCACTTT
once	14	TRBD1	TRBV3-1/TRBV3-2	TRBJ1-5	CASSLGQGSQPQHF	TGTGCCAGCAGCCTTGGACAGGGTAGCCAGCCCCAGCATTTT
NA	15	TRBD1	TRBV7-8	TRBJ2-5	CASSRVETGALTQYF	TGTGCCAGCAGCCGCGTTGAGACAGGGGCCTTGACCCAGTACTTC
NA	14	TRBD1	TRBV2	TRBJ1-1	CAGFTGGSATEAFF	TGTGCCGGCTTTACAGGGGGCAGCGCCACTGAAGCTTTCTTT
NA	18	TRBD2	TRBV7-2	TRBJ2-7	CASSFRQTTSGSSYEQYF	TGTGCCAGCAGCTTTCGCCAGACGACTAGCGGGAGCTCCTACGAGCAGTACTTC
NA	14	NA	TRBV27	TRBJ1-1	CASRDSPAVGEAFF	TGTGCCAGCAGGGACAGCCCTGCAGTGGGGGAAGCTTTCTTT
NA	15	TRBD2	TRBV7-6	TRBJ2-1	CASSRGLASYNEQFF	TGTGCCAGCAGCCGCGGACTAGCTTCTTACAATGAGCAGTTCTTC